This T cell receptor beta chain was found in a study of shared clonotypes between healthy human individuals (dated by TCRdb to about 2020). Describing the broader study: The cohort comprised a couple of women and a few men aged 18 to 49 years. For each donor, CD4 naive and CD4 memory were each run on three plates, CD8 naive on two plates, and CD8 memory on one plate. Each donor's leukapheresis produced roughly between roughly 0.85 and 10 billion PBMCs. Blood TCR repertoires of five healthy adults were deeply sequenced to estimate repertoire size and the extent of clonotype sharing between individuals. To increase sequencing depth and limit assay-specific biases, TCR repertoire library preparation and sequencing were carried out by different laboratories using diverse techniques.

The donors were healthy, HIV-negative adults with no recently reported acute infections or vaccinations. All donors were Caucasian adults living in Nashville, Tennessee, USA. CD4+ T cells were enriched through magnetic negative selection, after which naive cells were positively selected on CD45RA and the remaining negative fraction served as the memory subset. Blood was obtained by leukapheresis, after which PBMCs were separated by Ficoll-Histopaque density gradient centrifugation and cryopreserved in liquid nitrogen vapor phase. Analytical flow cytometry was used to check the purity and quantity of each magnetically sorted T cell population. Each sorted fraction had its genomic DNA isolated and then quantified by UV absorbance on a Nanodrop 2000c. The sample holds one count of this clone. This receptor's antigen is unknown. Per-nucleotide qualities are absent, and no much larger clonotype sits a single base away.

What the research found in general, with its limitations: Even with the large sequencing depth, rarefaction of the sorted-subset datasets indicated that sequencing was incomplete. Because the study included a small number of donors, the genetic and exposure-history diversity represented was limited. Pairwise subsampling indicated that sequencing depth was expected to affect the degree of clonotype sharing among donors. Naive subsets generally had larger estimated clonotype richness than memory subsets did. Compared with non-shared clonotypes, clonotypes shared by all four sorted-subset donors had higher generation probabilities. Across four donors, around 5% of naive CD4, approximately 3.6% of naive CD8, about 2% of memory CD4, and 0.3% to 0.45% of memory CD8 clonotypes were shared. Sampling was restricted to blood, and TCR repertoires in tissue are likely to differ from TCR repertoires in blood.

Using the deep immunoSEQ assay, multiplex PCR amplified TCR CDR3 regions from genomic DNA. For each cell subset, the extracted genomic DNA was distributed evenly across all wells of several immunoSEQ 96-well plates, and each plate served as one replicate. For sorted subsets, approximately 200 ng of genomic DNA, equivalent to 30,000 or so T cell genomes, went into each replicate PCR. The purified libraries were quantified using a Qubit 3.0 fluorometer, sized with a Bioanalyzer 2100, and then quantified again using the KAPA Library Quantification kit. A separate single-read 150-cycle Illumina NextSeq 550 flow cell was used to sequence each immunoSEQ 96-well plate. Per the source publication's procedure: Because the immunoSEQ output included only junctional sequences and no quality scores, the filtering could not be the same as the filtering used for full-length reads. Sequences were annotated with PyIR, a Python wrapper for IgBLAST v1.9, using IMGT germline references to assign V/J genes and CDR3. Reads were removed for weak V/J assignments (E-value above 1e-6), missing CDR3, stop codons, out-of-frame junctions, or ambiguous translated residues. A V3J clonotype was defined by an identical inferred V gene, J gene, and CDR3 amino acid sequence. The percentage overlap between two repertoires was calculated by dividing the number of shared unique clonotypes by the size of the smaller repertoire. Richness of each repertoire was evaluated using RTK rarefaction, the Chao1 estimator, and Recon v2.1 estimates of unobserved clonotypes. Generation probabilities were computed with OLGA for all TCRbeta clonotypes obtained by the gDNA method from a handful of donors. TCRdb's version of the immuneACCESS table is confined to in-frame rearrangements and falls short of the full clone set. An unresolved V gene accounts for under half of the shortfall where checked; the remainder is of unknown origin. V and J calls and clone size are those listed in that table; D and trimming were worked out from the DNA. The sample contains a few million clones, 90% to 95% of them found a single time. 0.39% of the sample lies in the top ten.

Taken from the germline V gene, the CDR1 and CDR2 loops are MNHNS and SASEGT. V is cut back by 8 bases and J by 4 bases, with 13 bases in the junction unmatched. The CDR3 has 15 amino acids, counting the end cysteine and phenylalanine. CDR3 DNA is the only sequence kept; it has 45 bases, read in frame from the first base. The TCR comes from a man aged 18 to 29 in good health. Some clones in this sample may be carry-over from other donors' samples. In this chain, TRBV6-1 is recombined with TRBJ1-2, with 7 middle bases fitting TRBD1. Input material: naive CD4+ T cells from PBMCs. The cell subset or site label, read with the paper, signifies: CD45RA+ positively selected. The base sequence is TGTGCCAGCCAGACACTAAGACAGGGCGCCTATGGCTACACCTTC. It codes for CASQTLRQGAYGYTF.